This T cell receptor (beta chain) is from a study of shared clonotypes between healthy human individuals. CDR3 size: 14 residues. Per the germline V gene, CDR1 is LNHDA and CDR2 is SQIVND (reference sequence). Trimming stripped 5 bases from V and 0 bases from J, with 11 bases between. Libraries were prepared by immunoSEQ multiplex PCR; TCRdb keeps only in-frame clonotypes and omits some of them. The sample shows about 380,000 clones, just over 95% of them seen only once. The sequence came from a young man in good health. Sequencing was done on a sample of memory CD8+ T cells sorted from blood. Subset: CD45RO+ cells pooled with CCR7-negative TemRA cells. The V and J genes are TRBV19 and TRBJ2-7; TRBD2 is a possible D gene (6 bases). CDR3 protein: CASSPPGVSYEQYF. Here the CDR3 DNA reads TGTGCCAGTAGTCCTCCGGGGGTCTCCTACGAGCAGTACTTC. Together with reference TRBV19 and TRBJ2-7, the CDR3 gives the full variable domain: DGGITQSPKYLFRKEGQNVTLSCEQNLNHDAMYWYRQDPGQGLRLIYYSQIVNDFQKGDIAEGYSVSREKKESFPLTVTSAQKNPTAFYLCASSPPGVSYEQYFGPGTRLTVT.